This record looks at one TCR beta chain sequence and its context. The antigen remains undetermined. Patients selected for sequencing had displayed CD8+CD57+ cell expansion by flow cytometry. All patients had severe acquired aplastic anemia. This entry is derived from a study of CD8+CD57+ T cells in acquired aplastic anemia. About the research overall: Isolated CD4+ and CD8+ cells, once sorted, yielded DNA averaging roughly 3 ug.

Using genomic DNA as the template, TCR beta VDJ and CDR3 profiling was carried out. TCRdb recomputed calls from the reads with MiXCR, one row per CDR3 protein. The table records 120,000 or so distinct CDR3 sequences, about 43% of them present only once. Germline assignment: CDR1 LGHDT and CDR2 YNNKEL (reference sequence). This CDR3 is built from 14 residues. Trimming stripped 2 bases from V and 4 bases from J, with 11 bases between. Overall study results and limits: Researchers reported that CD8+ Simpson's diversity was not significantly different in patients versus controls. Almost 30 CD8+ CDR3 sequences occurred in both the patients and the controls.

This receptor was obtained from a human donor with aplastic anemia. The chain carries TRBV3-1 and TRBJ1-2; D may be TRBD1 (6 bases). The source material was sorted CD4+, CD8+, or CD8+CD57+ T cells (not recorded which) from PBMCs. Here the CDR3 DNA reads TGTGCCAGCAGCCAAAACAGGGCTTTCTATGGCTACACCTTC. Amino acid sequence: CASSQNRAFYGYTF.